This T cell receptor beta chain was found in a study of blood T cell repertoires in COVID-19. Clones were read by immunoSEQ multiplex PCR, and TCRdb kept only the in-frame ones, dropping some. The sample consists of about 72,000 clones, roughly 82% of them appearing once. This clone was observed a single time. The CDR3 spans 16 residues. CDR1 and CDR2 (germline): MGHRA, YSYEKL. V shed 5 bases and J 8 bases; nucleotides not matched to a gene: 17. This rearrangement joins TRBV4-1 to TRBJ1-2; TRBD1 matches at 7 bases. The sequencing input was peripheral blood. The source of this sequence is a man between 60 and 75 years old with acute or convalescent COVID-19. CDR3 sequence (DNA): TGCGCCAGCAGCACCTATACCGGGACAGACACTTGGGGCTACACCTTC. Its protein is CASSTYTGTDTWGYTF.